The entry that follows covers one TCR beta chain sequence. The entry originates in a study of CD8 T cells in Susac syndrome. After extraction with the RNeasy kit, about 0.45 to 1 ug of the RNA was reverse transcribed using random hexamers. Each CDR3 protein is one row after TCRdb ran MiXCR on the immunoSEQ multiplex PCR reads. The sample lists about 120,000 distinct CDR3 sequences; over 90% were seen once. TCR beta was sequenced from blood CD8+ and CD4+ T cells. This CDR3 is 13 amino acids long. The J segment lost 6 bases and the V segment lost 6 bases, leaving 8 bases of the junction unmatched. The sample consisted of CD4+ T cells from PBMCs. The V gene is TRBV12-3 or TRBV12-4, the J gene TRBJ2-7, with 7 bases matching TRBD1. The receptor was isolated from a human donor in good health. The CDR3 sequence is CASRFRQGAEQYF. DNA for the CDR3: TGTGCCAGCAGATTTCGACAGGGAGCCGAGCAGTACTTC.